This is a list of T cell receptor beta chains from one sample in a study of shared clonotypes between healthy human individuals. Using immunoSEQ multiplex PCR, the repertoire was profiled, and TCRdb retains in-frame clones only, with some absent. The sample lists fewer than 1.6 million clones; 98% were seen once. The sample was naive CD4+ T cells sorted from blood. The source is a man aged 30 to 45 in good health. Both conserved end residues are part of each CDR3. Fields, in order: CDR3 DNA, CDR3 protein, clone size, V gene, J gene, D gene. A D gene is named only where the DNA matches it firmly. The size entry is marked missing in some rows and otherwise reads once, few, many or a size class.

TGTGCCAGCAGCTTGGCCGGGGTAATGGGCCAGCCCCAGCATTTT	CASSLAGVMGQPQHF	.	TRBV5-5	TRBJ1-5	.
TGTGCCAGCAATAGCATATTAAATGAGCAGTTCTTC	CASNSILNEQFF	.	TRBV28	TRBJ2-1	.
TGCGCCAGCAGCTCGGGCCCGGAGACGGTGAACACCGGGGAGCTGTTTTTT	CASSSGPETVNTGELFF	.	TRBV5-1	TRBJ2-2	.
TGCGCCAGCAGCGTATTGACTAGTTCGCGGACCCAGTACTTC	CASSVLTSSRTQYF	.	TRBV5-1	TRBJ2-5	.
TGTGCCAGCAGTTTCCCCGGACTAGCGGGAGAGAGTGGGCGGGGGCAGTATTTT	CASSFPGLAGESGRGQYF	.	TRBV28	TRBJ2-3	TRBD2
TGTGCCAGCAGCGTAGGGTGGGACAGGGCTTCCTACGAGCAGTACTTC	CASSVGWDRASYEQYF	.	TRBV9	TRBJ2-7	TRBD1
TGTGCCAGCAGCCTAAACCGTGGGAAACGGTACTTC	CASSLNRGKRYF	.	TRBV5-4	TRBJ2-7	.
TGTGCCAGCTCACCTGCACTAGCGGGAAGCCCGGAGCAGTTCTTC	CASSPALAGSPEQFF	.	TRBV18	TRBJ2-1	TRBD2
TGTGCCAGCAGCATTTCGGGTGGGGCGTCCTACAATGAGCAGTTCTTC	CASSISGGASYNEQFF	.	TRBV9	TRBJ2-1	.
TGTGCCAGCAGCGTAGCTTTACTAGCGGGGGGGAATGAGCAGTTCTTC	CASSVALLAGGNEQFF	.	TRBV9	TRBJ2-1	TRBD2
TGTGCCAGCTCACCACGAAGACTAGCGGGAGACCAGAACACCGGGGAGCTGTTTTTT	CASSPRRLAGDQNTGELFF	.	TRBV18	TRBJ2-2	TRBD2
TGTGCCACCGGATTAACCGGGACTAGCAACAATGAGCAGTTCTTC	CATGLTGTSNNEQFF	.	TRBV28	TRBJ2-1	TRBD2
TGTGCCAGCAGCTTACTCTCGAACACGGGGGGTTACTCCTACAATGAGCAGTTCTTC	CASSLLSNTGGYSYNEQFF	.	TRBV7-9	TRBJ2-1	TRBD2
TGTGCCATCAGAAACCGAGCACTAGCGGGTAGCTACGAGCAGTACTTC	CAIRNRALAGSYEQYF	.	TRBV10-3	TRBJ2-7	TRBD2
TGCGCCAGCAGCCAAGATCGGCGGGAGGGCGATGAGCAGTTCTTC	CASSQDRREGDEQFF	.	TRBV4-3	TRBJ2-1	TRBD2
TGTGCCAGCAGCCCACAGGGGAGAGGCAATCAGCCCCAGCATTTT	CASSPQGRGNQPQHF	.	TRBV2	TRBJ1-5	TRBD1
TGTGCCACCAGCCGCAGGACTAGTTCGTCCTACAATGAGCAGTTCTTC	CATSRRTSSSYNEQFF	.	TRBV15	TRBJ2-1	TRBD2
TGCGCCAGCAGCTTGGGACTCGGACAGGCTGCCGGGGAGCTGTTTTTT	CASSLGLGQAAGELFF	.	TRBV5-1	TRBJ2-2	TRBD1
TGCGCCAGCAGCCAAGATCCGCTGGGGCAGGGCACCGGGGAGCTGTTTTTT	CASSQDPLGQGTGELFF	.	TRBV4-3	TRBJ2-2	.
TGTGCCACCGGAGGGGGGACTAGCGGGATTTGGATCACAGATACGCAGTATTTT	CATGGGTSGIWITDTQYF	.	TRBV7-9	TRBJ2-3	TRBD2
TGCAGCGCGTTGTACGACAGGGGGATGGGTGGCTACACCTTC	CSALYDRGMGGYTF	.	TRBV29-1	TRBJ1-2	TRBD1
TGTGCCAGCTCACCAGCCCGTTTGAAAGATACGCAGTATTTT	CASSPARLKDTQYF	.	TRBV18	TRBJ2-3	.
TGTGCCACTAAGGGCTCGGGGTACTTC	CATKGSGYF	.	TRBV18	TRBJ2-7	.
TGTGCCAGCAGCCCCCGGGATGGCTACACCTTC	CASSPRDGYTF	.	TRBV7-9	TRBJ1-2	.
TGTGCCAGCAGTTTACCTCATCGGGGAGGCACGGGAAACACCATATATTTT	CASSLPHRGGTGNTIYF	.	TRBV28	TRBJ1-3	.
TGCGCCAGCAGCTTGGGGGCAGGGAACACCGGGGAGCTGTTTTTT	CASSLGAGNTGELFF	few	TRBV5-1	TRBJ2-2	.
TGTGCCAGCAGCTTATCGGCAGGAGACAATCAGCCCCAGCATTTT	CASSLSAGDNQPQHF	.	TRBV7-9	TRBJ1-5	.
TGTGCCAGCAGCTTGGAAAGGGGGAACACTGAAGCTTTCTTT	CASSLERGNTEAFF	.	TRBV5-6	TRBJ1-1	.
TGTGCCAGCAGTTGGGCCCCTCTTTCCGACAATGAGCAGTTCTTC	CASSWAPLSDNEQFF	.	TRBV2	TRBJ2-1	.
TGTGCCAGCAGTTACTCGGGGACAACCGAGCAGTACTTC	CASSYSGTTEQYF	.	TRBV6-5	TRBJ2-7	.
TGTGCCAGCGCCCCCCTGGGGGGTCGGACCTACGAGCAGTACTTC	CASAPLGGRTYEQYF	.	TRBV5-4	TRBJ2-7	.